This is a list of T cell receptor beta chains from one sample in a study of cytomegalovirus exposure and HLA in healthy donors. Method: immunoSEQ multiplex PCR; TCRdb's copy keeps in-frame clones and lacks some. The table records about 130,000 clones, 70% to 80% of them present only once. The sequenced sample consisted of PBMCs. The source of these receptors is a man aged 25 to 45 in good health and CMV-seronegative. The CDR3 runs from the conserved cysteine through the conserved F or W. The D gene is left open where the match is weak. Where a row states a size, it is once, few, many or the class of an expanded clone; other rows omit it.

clone_size: once; j_call: TRBJ2-2; v_call: TRBV18; d_call: TRBD2; cdr3_nt: TGTGCCAGCTCCTCGAGGAGCGGGGACACCGGGGAGCTGTTTTTT; cdr3_aa: CASSSRSGDTGELFF
clone_size: NA; j_call: TRBJ2-3; v_call: TRBV29-1; d_call: NA; cdr3_nt: TGCAGCGTTTCAGCAGATACGCAGTATTTT; cdr3_aa: CSVSADTQYF
clone_size: NA; j_call: TRBJ2-7; v_call: TRBV6-1; d_call: TRBD2; cdr3_nt: TGTGCCAGCAGGGTTACTAGCGGCATCTCCTACGAGCAGTACTTC; cdr3_aa: CASRVTSGISYEQYF
clone_size: NA; j_call: TRBJ1-2; v_call: TRBV19; d_call: TRBD1; cdr3_nt: TGTGCCAGTAGAAGACAGGGTGGTGGCTACACCTTC; cdr3_aa: CASRRQGGGYTF
clone_size: few; j_call: TRBJ1-2; v_call: TRBV28; d_call: TRBD1; cdr3_nt: TGTGCCAGCAGTCCAGGGGGCAACTATGGCTACACCTTC; cdr3_aa: CASSPGGNYGYTF
clone_size: NA; j_call: TRBJ2-7; v_call: TRBV7-8; d_call: TRBD2; cdr3_nt: TGTGCCAGCAGCTCCAGGCGGGGGGCCTACGAGCAGTACTTC; cdr3_aa: CASSSRRGAYEQYF
clone_size: NA; j_call: TRBJ2-1; v_call: TRBV7-9; d_call: TRBD2; cdr3_nt: TGTGCCAGCGGGGGACTAGCGGGTCTGTTGAACAATGAGCAGTTCTTC; cdr3_aa: CASGGLAGLLNNEQFF
clone_size: NA; j_call: TRBJ2-1; v_call: TRBV6-5; d_call: TRBD2; cdr3_nt: TGTGCCAGCAGCCCCGGACTAGCGAACGAGCAGTTCTTC; cdr3_aa: CASSPGLANEQFF
clone_size: NA; j_call: TRBJ1-1; v_call: TRBV5-1; d_call: NA; cdr3_nt: TGCGCCAGCGAACAGGGTGATCGCACTGAAGCTTTCTTT; cdr3_aa: CASEQGDRTEAFF
clone_size: NA; j_call: TRBJ1-2; v_call: TRBV28; d_call: NA; cdr3_nt: TGTGCCAGCAGTTTGGTATCTTCGAGCGGCTACACCTTC; cdr3_aa: CASSLVSSSGYTF
clone_size: NA; j_call: TRBJ2-2; v_call: TRBV25-1; d_call: TRBD1; cdr3_nt: TGTGCCAGCAGTGAATACTCGGGACAGGCCGGAACAGGCGGGGAGCTGTTTTTT; cdr3_aa: CASSEYSGQAGTGGELFF
clone_size: NA; j_call: TRBJ2-7; v_call: TRBV7-8; d_call: NA; cdr3_nt: TGTGCCAGCAATATCAGGGCGGCGAGCTCCTACGAGCAGTACTTC; cdr3_aa: CASNIRAASSYEQYF
clone_size: NA; j_call: TRBJ2-7; v_call: TRBV7-9; d_call: NA; cdr3_nt: TGTGCCAGCAGCCCCGGAGGTAGCGAGTCCTACGAGCAGTACTTC; cdr3_aa: CASSPGGSESYEQYF
clone_size: NA; j_call: TRBJ2-7; v_call: TRBV5-1; d_call: NA; cdr3_nt: TGCGCCAGCAGCTTGTTTGCGGTTTCCTACGAGCAGTACTTC; cdr3_aa: CASSLFAVSYEQYF
clone_size: NA; j_call: TRBJ1-3; v_call: TRBV5-1; d_call: TRBD1; cdr3_nt: TGCGCCAGCAGCTATAACTCGTACGGACAGGGGGCTGGAAACACCATATATTTT; cdr3_aa: CASSYNSYGQGAGNTIYF
clone_size: NA; j_call: TRBJ2-3; v_call: TRBV7-2; d_call: TRBD2; cdr3_nt: TGTGCCAGCAGCTTACTGCCGACTAGCGGGGGTACGCAGTATTTT; cdr3_aa: CASSLLPTSGGTQYF
clone_size: NA; j_call: TRBJ1-1; v_call: TRBV27; d_call: TRBD1; cdr3_nt: TGTGCCAGCAGTTTTTACAGGGGCAACACTGAAGCTTTCTTT; cdr3_aa: CASSFYRGNTEAFF
clone_size: NA; j_call: TRBJ2-3; v_call: TRBV28; d_call: NA; cdr3_nt: TGTGCCAGCAGCCCACCCGGGACTCTCACAGATACGCAGTATTTT; cdr3_aa: CASSPPGTLTDTQYF
clone_size: NA; j_call: TRBJ2-7; v_call: TRBV28; d_call: TRBD1; cdr3_nt: TGTGCCAGCAGTTTATACGGGACAGTAGTCGAGCAGTACTTC; cdr3_aa: CASSLYGTVVEQYF
clone_size: NA; j_call: TRBJ2-7; v_call: TRBV6-5; d_call: TRBD2; cdr3_nt: TGTGCCAGCAGGCCTCTAGCGGGAGCCTACGAGCAGTACTTC; cdr3_aa: CASRPLAGAYEQYF
clone_size: NA; j_call: TRBJ1-2; v_call: TRBV28; d_call: TRBD1; cdr3_nt: TGTGCCAGCAGGGGGACAGGGGGCCCTAACTATGGCTACACCTTC; cdr3_aa: CASRGTGGPNYGYTF
clone_size: NA; j_call: TRBJ2-2; v_call: TRBV29-1; d_call: TRBD1; cdr3_nt: TGCAGCGTTCGGGTCAACAGGGGTCACACCGGGGAGCTGTTTTTT; cdr3_aa: CSVRVNRGHTGELFF
clone_size: NA; j_call: TRBJ1-5; v_call: TRBV6-5; d_call: TRBD1; cdr3_nt: TGTGCCAGCAGTTACACGGGACAGCGCAATCAGCCCCAGCATTTT; cdr3_aa: CASSYTGQRNQPQHF
clone_size: NA; j_call: TRBJ1-5; v_call: TRBV19; d_call: NA; cdr3_nt: TGTGCCAGTAGGAAACAGGGTGACGGTAGCAATCAGCCCCAGCATTTT; cdr3_aa: CASRKQGDGSNQPQHF
clone_size: NA; j_call: TRBJ1-1; v_call: TRBV19; d_call: NA; cdr3_nt: TGTGCCAGTAGTATTTCTGCTGGGGGCAACACTGAAGCTTTCTTT; cdr3_aa: CASSISAGGNTEAFF
clone_size: NA; j_call: TRBJ2-7; v_call: TRBV5-4; d_call: NA; cdr3_nt: TGTGCCAGCAGCTTGGGGGGGACACCGAACTACGAGCAGTACTTC; cdr3_aa: CASSLGGTPNYEQYF
clone_size: NA; j_call: TRBJ1-1; v_call: TRBV18; d_call: NA; cdr3_nt: TGTGCCAGCTCACCCCTCGGGGGGGAAGCTTTCTTT; cdr3_aa: CASSPLGGEAFF
clone_size: NA; j_call: TRBJ1-5; v_call: TRBV27; d_call: NA; cdr3_nt: TGTGCCAGCAGTTTAGTCTATAGTTATAGCAATCAGCCCCAGCATTTT; cdr3_aa: CASSLVYSYSNQPQHF